The 21 T cell receptor beta chains below come from one sample, sequenced in a study of siplizumab effects on memory and regulatory T cells. Generated by immunoSEQ multiplex PCR, the TCRdb table keeps only in-frame clones and is missing some. Seen here are about 94,000 clones, around 94% observed once, and the top ten hold 0.3%. The source material was non-Treg CD4+ T cells sorted from blood. The receptors stem from a human donor in good health.

This clone was recorded only once. V usage is TRBV6-1 and J usage is TRBJ1-1, with D possibly being TRBD1 (6 bases). The CDR3 is 13 residues long. V lost 4 bases, J lost 5 bases, and 11 bases lay in between. Germline assignment: CDR1 MNHNS and CDR2 SASEGT. The CDR3, as DNA: TGTGCCAGCAGTGCTTTGCAGGGGACTGAAGCTTTCTTT. As protein: CASSALQGTEAFF.

The chain employs TRBV19 and TRBJ2-2; 9 bases fit TRBD2. From germline, CDR1 is LNHDA and CDR2 SQIVND (reference sequence). Trimming removed 3 bases from V and 2 bases from J; junction bases left unmatched: 4. CDR3 length equals 16 residues. This CDR3 reads CASSIPAGGNTGELFF. The CDR3 bases are TGTGCCAGTAGTATTCCAGCGGGGGGAAACACCGGGGAGCTGTTTTTT. Together with reference TRBV19 and TRBJ2-2, the CDR3 gives the full variable domain: DGGITQSPKYLFRKEGQNVTLSCEQNLNHDAMYWYRQDPGQGLRLIYYSQIVNDFQKGDIAEGYSVSREKKESFPLTVTSAQKNPTAFYLCASSIPAGGNTGELFFGEGSRLTVL.

The chain is built from TRBV4-1 and TRBJ1-4; 7 positions agree with TRBD1. The germline V gene encodes CDR1 MGHRA and CDR2 YSYEKL. CDR3 size: 15 residues. After removal of 1 base from V and 7 bases from J, the junction contained 6 bases not matched to a gene. The CDR3 region is CASSQAETGTEKLFF. The CDR3 DNA is TGCGCCAGCAGCCAAGCAGAGACAGGGACTGAAAAACTGTTTTTT.

To note about this clone: The junction departs from germline at one end; a sequencing error may be responsible. The rearrangement links TRBV7-7 to TRBJ2-5, with TRBD2 matching 8 bases. The germline CDR1 and CDR2 sequences are SSHAT and FNYEAQ (reference sequence). The CDR3 loop spans 15 amino acids. The CDR3 region is CASSTSQRERETQYF. DNA for the CDR3: TGTGCTAGCAGCACTTCCCAGCGGGAGAGGGAGACCCAGTACTTC.

The rearrangement links TRBV5-5 to TRBJ1-4; no definite D call. Trimming removed 2 bases from V and 12 bases from J, with 23 bases in between. CDR1 is SGHKS, CDR2 YYEKEE, per germline (reference sequence). The CDR3 contains 16 residues. The CDR3 coding sequence is TGTGCCAGCAGCTTTGGGAGGGCCAGTGTTCCAGGAGAACTGTTTTTT. It is translated as CASSFGRASVPGELFF.

This clone was recorded only once. The V gene is TRBV18, the J gene TRBJ1-1; a possible D gene is TRBD1 (5 bases). CDR1 KGHSH and CDR2 LQKENI come from the germline V gene. The CDR3 length is 14 residues. The V end lost 3 bases, the J end lost 5 bases, and 13 bases lay between the germline ends. The CDR3 here is CASSPSGGLTEAFF. The CDR3 coding sequence is TGTGCCAGCTCACCCTCTGGGGGATTAACTGAAGCTTTCTTT.

The chain links TRBV11-3 to TRBJ2-5; no clear D. V was pared by 0 bases and J by 2 bases, with 7 bases between. Germline V gene data show CDR1 as SGHNT and CDR2 as YENEEA. The CDR3 runs 14 residues. CDR3: CASSLDPRQETQYF. The CDR3 coding sequence is TGTGCCAGCAGCTTAGATCCCCGTCAAGAGACCCAGTACTTC.

J is TRBJ2-1 and V is TRBV6-4; 9 nucleotides agree with TRBD2. The CDR3 sequence is 15 residues long. The J segment lost 8 bases and the V segment lost 4 bases, leaving 9 bases of the junction unmatched. CDR1 is MRHNA, CDR2 SNTAGT, per germline. The CDR3 is CASSVQRTSVHEQFF. In DNA form, the CDR3 reads TGTGCCAGCAGTGTTCAAAGGACTAGCGTACATGAGCAGTTCTTC.

The gene calls are TRBV14 and TRBJ2-7, with 7 bases lining up with TRBD2. Germline V gene sequence: CDR1 SGHDN, CDR2 FVKESK. The trim removed 2 bases at V and 4 bases at J, leaving 8 bases unmatched. CDR3 length: 15 residues. Here the CDR3 reads CASSQSSGYTYEQYF. CDR3 bases: TGTGCCAGCAGCCAATCTAGCGGTTATACGTACGAGCAGTACTTC.

This chain uses TRBV20-1 with TRBJ1-2; unclear D gene. The CDR3 is made up of 11 amino acids. Trimming stripped 2 bases from V and 6 bases from J, with 7 bases between. Germline V CDR1 and CDR2: DFQATT, SNEGSKA (reference sequence). The CDR3 bases are TGCAGTGCTAGAAGTCCCCATGGCTACACCTTC. Its translation is CSARSPHGYTF.

The gene calls are TRBV5-4 and TRBJ1-1; D gene unclear. Germline V gene data show CDR1 as SGHNT and CDR2 as YYREEE (reference sequence). V was pared by 0 bases and J by 0 bases, with 3 bases between. The CDR3 is 13 amino acids. CDR3 residues: CASSLGVNTEAFF. Written as DNA, the CDR3 is TGTGCCAGCAGCTTGGGAGTGAACACTGAAGCTTTCTTT.

The J gene is TRBJ2-5, the V gene TRBV5-4; 13 bases fit TRBD2. There are 16 residues in the CDR3. V lost 3 bases to trimming and J lost 3 bases; unmatched junction nucleotides: 5. Germline V gene sequence: CDR1 SGHNT, CDR2 YYREEE (reference sequence). The CDR3 region has the DNA TGTGCCAGCAGCTCAGGGACTAGCGGGGTCAAAGAGACCCAGTACTTC. Encoded protein: CASSSGTSGVKETQYF.

The chain couples TRBV10-1 to TRBJ1-1; 8 bases line up with TRBD1. The germline gives CDR1 WNHNN, CDR2 SYGVQD (reference sequence). The CDR3 loop spans 17 amino acids. The trim removed 8 bases at V and 0 bases at J, leaving 14 bases unmatched. Here the CDR3 DNA reads TGCGCCAGCTTAATTCGGACAGGGACCCTCATGAACACTGAAGCTTTCTTT. It codes for CASLIRTGTLMNTEAFF.

The CDR3 here is CASSLVAGGRGDTQYF. The CDR3 nucleotides are TGTGCCAGCAGCTTGGTGGCAGGCGGGCGCGGAGATACGCAGTATTTT. The chain has TRBV5-4 and TRBJ2-3, with D perhaps TRBD2 (5 bases). The CDR3 consists of 16 residues. Trimming took 0 bases from V and 5 from J, leaving 16 bases between them. Germline CDR1 is SGHNT and CDR2 is YYREEE (reference sequence).

In this sample, this clone turned up once. The chain uses TRBV5-1 and TRBJ1-1; 9 bases are a match to TRBD1. After removal of 0 bases from V and 6 bases from J, the junction contained 6 bases not matched to a gene. The CDR3 loop spans 15 amino acids. The germline CDR1 and CDR2 sequences are SGHRS and YFSETQ. The CDR3 region is CASSLVYDRGAEAFF. DNA for the CDR3: TGCGCCAGCAGCTTGGTGTATGACAGGGGGGCTGAAGCTTTCTTT.

The chain links TRBV7-2 to TRBJ2-1; TRBD2 aligns across 7 bases. V lost 0 bases and J lost 0; bases outside the gene matches: 8. Looked up from germline, CDR1 is SGHTA and CDR2 is FQGNSA. This CDR3 is built from 18 residues. CDR3 in amino acids: CASSLARQLASSYNEQFF. The CDR3 nucleotides read TGTGCCAGCAGCTTAGCGCGACAACTAGCGAGCTCCTACAATGAGCAGTTCTTC.

The chain employs TRBV5-5 and TRBJ2-2; 8 positions agree with TRBD2. The CDR3 is 17 amino acids. The V gene's germline CDR1 is SGHKS and CDR2 YYEKEE (reference sequence). The ends lost 1 base at V and 5 bases at J; junction bases unmatched: 10. CDR3 loop: CASSLLGGGLGTGELFF. The CDR3 nucleotides read TGTGCCAGCAGCTTGCTAGGCGGGGGGCTGGGAACCGGGGAGCTGTTTTTT.

This chain links TRBV5-1 with TRBJ1-2; TRBD1 matches 7 bases. CDR1 SGHRS and CDR2 YFSETQ come from the germline V gene. The V and J ends lost 0 bases and 4 bases, in that order; junction bases with no gene match: 3. The CDR3 runs 14 residues. CDR3 residues: CASSLDRGVYGYTF. The DNA of the CDR3 is TGCGCCAGCAGCTTGGACAGGGGAGTCTATGGCTACACCTTC.

The chain combines TRBV9 with TRBJ1-5, with D perhaps matching TRBD1 (5 bases). V was pared by 4 bases and J by 5 bases, with 13 bases between. The germline V gene encodes CDR1 SGDLS and CDR2 YYNGEE. The CDR3 sequence is 14 residues long. In DNA, the CDR3 is TGTGCCAGCAGCTTGGGAGGGGTGGATCAGCCCCAGCATTTT. Translated: CASSLGGVDQPQHF.

The chain has TRBV11-3 and TRBJ2-1, with D perhaps TRBD2 (6 bases). Between the trimmed V and J ends, which lost 4 bases and 5 bases, there was a span of 12 bases. The CDR3 extends over 14 amino acids. The germline CDR1 and CDR2 sequences are SGHNT and YENEEA. The CDR3 DNA follows: TGTGCCAGCAGCTCGGGGACTGAGAACAATGAGCAGTTCTTC. It yields the protein CASSSGTENNEQFF.

The chain carries TRBV19 and TRBJ1-4; tentative D call: TRBD1 (5 bases). Trimming pared 4 bases from V and 2 bases from J, leaving 11 bases between. Germline CDR1 and CDR2: LNHDA and SQIVND (reference sequence). This CDR3 comprises 15 residues. The CDR3 is CASSRGVSTNEKLFF. CDR3 nucleotide sequence: TGTGCCAGTAGTAGAGGGGTATCGACTAATGAAAAACTGTTTTTT.